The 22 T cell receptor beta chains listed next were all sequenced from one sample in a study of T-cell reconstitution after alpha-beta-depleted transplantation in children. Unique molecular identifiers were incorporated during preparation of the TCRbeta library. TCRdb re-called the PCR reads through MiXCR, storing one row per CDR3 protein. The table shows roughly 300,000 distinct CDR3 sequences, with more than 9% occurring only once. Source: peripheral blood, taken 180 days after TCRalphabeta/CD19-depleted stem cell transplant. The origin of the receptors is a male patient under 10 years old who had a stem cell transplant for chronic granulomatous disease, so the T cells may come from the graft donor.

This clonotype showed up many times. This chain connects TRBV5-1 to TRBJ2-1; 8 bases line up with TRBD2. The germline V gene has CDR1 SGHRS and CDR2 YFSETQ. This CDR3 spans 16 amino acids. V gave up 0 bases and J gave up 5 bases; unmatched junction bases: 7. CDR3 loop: CASSLGKRETHNEQFF. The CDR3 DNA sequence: TGCGCCAGCAGCTTGGGTAAGCGGGAGACCCACAATGAGCAGTTCTTC.

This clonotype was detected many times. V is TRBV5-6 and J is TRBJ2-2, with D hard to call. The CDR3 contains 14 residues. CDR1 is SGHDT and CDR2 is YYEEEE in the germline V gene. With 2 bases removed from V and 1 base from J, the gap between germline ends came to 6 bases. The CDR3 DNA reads TGTGCCAGCAGCTTCGTGGGGAACACCGGGGAGCTGTTTTTT. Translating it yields CASSFVGNTGELFF.

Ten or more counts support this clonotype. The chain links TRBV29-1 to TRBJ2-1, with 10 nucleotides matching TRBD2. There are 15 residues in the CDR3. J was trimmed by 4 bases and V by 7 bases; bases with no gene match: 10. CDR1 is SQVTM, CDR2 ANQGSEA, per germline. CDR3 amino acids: CSAPIASGSYNEQFF. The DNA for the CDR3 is TGCAGCGCACCTATAGCTAGCGGGAGTTACAATGAGCAGTTCTTC.

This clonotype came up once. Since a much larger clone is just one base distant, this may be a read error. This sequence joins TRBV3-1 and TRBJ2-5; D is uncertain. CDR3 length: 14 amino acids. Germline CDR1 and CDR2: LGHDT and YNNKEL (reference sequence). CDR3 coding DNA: TGTGCCTGCAGCCAAGTTGAAGGACAAGAGACCCAGTACTTC. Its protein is CACSQVEGQETQYF.

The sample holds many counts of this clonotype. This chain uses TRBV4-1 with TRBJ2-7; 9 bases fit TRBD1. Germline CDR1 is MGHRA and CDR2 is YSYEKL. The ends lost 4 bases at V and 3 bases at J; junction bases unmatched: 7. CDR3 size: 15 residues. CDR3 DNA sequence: TGCGCCAGCAGCCGAACCGGGACAGGGATCTACGAGCAGTACTTC. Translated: CASSRTGTGIYEQYF.

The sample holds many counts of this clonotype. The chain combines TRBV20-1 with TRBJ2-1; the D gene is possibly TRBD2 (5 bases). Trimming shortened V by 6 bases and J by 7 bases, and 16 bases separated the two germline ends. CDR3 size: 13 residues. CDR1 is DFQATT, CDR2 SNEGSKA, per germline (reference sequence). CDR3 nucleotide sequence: TGCAGTGCCCTCGGACTGGAGAGGAATGAGCAGTTCTTC. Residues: CSALGLERNEQFF.

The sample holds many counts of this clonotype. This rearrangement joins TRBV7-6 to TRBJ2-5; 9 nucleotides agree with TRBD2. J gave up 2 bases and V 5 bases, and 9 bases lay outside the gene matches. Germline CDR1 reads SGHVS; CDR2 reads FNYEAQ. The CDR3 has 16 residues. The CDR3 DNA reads TGTGCCAGCAGCGTCCATCTGACTAGCGGACAAGAGACCCAGTACTTC. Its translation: CASSVHLTSGQETQYF.

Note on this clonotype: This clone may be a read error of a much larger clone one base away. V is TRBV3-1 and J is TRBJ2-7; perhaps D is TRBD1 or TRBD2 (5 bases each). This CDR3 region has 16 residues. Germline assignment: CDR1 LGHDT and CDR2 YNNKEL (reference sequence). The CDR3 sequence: CASSQVSLGLRGELYF. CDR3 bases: TGTGCCAGCAGCCAAGTTTCTTTAGGTCTGAGGGGCGAGCTGTACTTC.

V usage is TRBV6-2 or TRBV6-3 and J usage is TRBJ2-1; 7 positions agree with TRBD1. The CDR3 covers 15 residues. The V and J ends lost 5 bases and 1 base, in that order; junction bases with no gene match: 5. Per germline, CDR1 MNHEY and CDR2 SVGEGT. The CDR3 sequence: CASSDPGQSYNEQFF. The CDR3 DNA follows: TGTGCCAGCAGTGATCCGGGACAGTCCTACAATGAGCAGTTCTTC.

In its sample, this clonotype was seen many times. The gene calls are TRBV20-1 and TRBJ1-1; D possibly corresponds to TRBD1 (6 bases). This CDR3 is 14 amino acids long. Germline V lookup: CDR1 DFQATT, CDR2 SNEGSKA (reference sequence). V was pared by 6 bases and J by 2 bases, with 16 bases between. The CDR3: CSARPGTPNTEAFF. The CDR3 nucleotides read TGCAGTGCCAGACCGGGGACACCTAACACTGAAGCTTTCTTT.

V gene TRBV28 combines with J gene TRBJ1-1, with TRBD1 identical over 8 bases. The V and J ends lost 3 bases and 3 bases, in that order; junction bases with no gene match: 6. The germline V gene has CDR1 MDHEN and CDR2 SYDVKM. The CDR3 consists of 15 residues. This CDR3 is CASSFFNRGDTEAFF. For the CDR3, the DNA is TGTGCCAGCAGTTTTTTTAACAGGGGGGACACTGAAGCTTTCTTT.

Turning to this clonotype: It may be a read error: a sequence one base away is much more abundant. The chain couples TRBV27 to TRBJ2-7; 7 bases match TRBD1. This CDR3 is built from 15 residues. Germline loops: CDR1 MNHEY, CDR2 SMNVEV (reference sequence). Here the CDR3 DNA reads TGTGCCTGCAGTCCTCAGGGGGTAGCCAACTACGAGCAGTACTTC. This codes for CACSPQGVANYEQYF.

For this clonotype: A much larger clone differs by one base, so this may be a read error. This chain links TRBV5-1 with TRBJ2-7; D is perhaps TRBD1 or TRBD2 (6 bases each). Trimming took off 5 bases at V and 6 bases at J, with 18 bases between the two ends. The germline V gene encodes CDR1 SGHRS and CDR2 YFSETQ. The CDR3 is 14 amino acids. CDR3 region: CASSQRTGAGEQYF. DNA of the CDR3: TGCGCCAGCAGTCAGAGGACGGGGGCTGGCGAGCAGTACTTC.

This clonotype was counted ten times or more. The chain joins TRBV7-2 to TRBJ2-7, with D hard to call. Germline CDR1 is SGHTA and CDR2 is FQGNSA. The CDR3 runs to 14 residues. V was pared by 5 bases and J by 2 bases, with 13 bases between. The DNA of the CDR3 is TGTGCCAGCAGCGCCGGCCTGGTTACCTACGAGCAGTACTTC. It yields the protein CASSAGLVTYEQYF.

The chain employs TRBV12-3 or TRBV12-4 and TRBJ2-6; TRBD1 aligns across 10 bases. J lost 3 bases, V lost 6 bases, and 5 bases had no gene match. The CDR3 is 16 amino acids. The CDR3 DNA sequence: TGTGCCAGCAGGGAGGGGGACAGGGGTGGGGCCAACGTCCTGACTTTC. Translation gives CASREGDRGGANVLTF.

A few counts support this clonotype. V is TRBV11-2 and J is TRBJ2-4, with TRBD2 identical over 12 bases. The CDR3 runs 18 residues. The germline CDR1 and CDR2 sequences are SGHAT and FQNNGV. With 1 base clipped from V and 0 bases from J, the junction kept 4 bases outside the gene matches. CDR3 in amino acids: CASSLGTSGVLAKNIQYF. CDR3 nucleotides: TGTGCCAGCAGCTTAGGGACTAGCGGGGTCCTAGCCAAAAACATTCAGTACTTC.

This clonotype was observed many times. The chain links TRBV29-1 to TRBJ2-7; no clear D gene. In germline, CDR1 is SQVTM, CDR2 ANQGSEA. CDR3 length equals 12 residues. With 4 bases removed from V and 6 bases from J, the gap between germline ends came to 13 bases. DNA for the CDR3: TGCAGCGTTGGGAGAGACCCTGGCGAGCAGTACTTC. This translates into CSVGRDPGEQYF.

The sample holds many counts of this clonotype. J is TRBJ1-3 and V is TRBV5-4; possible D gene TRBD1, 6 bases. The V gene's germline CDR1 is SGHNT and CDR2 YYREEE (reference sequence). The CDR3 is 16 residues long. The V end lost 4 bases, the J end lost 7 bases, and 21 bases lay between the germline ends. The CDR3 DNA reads TGTGCCAGCAGCGCTGCCCCGGACAGACCTTTGAACACCATATATTTT. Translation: CASSAAPDRPLNTIYF.

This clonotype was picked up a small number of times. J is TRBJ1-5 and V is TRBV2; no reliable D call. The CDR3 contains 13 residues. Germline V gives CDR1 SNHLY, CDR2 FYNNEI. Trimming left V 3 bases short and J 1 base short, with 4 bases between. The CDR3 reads CASSDWSNQPQHF. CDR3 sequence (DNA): TGTGCCAGCAGTGATTGGAGCAATCAGCCCCAGCATTTT.

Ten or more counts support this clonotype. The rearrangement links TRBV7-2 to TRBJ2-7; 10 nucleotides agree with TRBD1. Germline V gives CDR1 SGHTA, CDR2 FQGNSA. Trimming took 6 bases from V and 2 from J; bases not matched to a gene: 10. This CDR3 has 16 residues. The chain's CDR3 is CASRLGSGTGAYEQYF. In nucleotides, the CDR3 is TGTGCCAGCAGACTGGGTTCCGGGACAGGGGCCTACGAGCAGTACTTC.

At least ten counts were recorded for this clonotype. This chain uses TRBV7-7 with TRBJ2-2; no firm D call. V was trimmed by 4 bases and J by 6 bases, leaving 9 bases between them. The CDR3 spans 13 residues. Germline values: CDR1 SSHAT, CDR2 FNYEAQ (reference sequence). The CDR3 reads CASSSLLSGELFF. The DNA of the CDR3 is TGTGCCAGCAGCTCCCTACTCTCCGGGGAGCTGTTTTTT.

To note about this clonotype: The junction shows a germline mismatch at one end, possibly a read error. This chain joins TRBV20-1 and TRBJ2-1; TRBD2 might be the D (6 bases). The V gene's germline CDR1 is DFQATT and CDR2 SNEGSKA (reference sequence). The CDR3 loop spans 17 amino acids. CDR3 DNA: TGCTGTGCTAGACCCTCCCCGACGGAGGGCTGGGGAAATGAGCAGTTCTTC. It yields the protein CCARPSPTEGWGNEQFF.